This TCR beta chain was identified during a study of cytomegalovirus exposure and HLA in healthy donors. About the study: An analysis done earlier identified around 100 million unique TCR beta sequences from around 180 million T cells. Study results and limitations: Later on, a genetic analysis was performed. It linked a missense variant in DCLRE1C with V- and J-gene trimming of TCR beta. Presence/absence analyses treated sequencing depth as roughly uniform across donors. The analysis excluded some indistinguishable V segments, including TRBV6-2 and TRBV6-3.

Trimming cost V 2 bases and J 0 bases, with 7 bases left between them. The CDR3 is 15 residues long. Germline CDR1 reads KGHSH; CDR2 reads LQKENI. In the PCR, 60 Vbeta and 13 Jbeta primers were used. Using immunoSEQ multiplex PCR, the repertoire was profiled, and TCRdb retains in-frame clones only, with some absent. The sample holds more than 150,000 clones; approximately 79% are singletons and the top ten take about 6.4%. Worth noting for this clone: Its antigen is still unknown.

The TCR sequence derives from a woman between 50 and 59 years old in good health and CMV-seropositive. The gene calls are TRBV18 and TRBJ2-2; D gene ambiguous. The specimen was PBMCs. The CDR3 region has the DNA TGTGCCAGCTCACCAGGGCAATCGAACACCGGGGAGCTGTTTTTT. Amino acids: CASSPGQSNTGELFF.